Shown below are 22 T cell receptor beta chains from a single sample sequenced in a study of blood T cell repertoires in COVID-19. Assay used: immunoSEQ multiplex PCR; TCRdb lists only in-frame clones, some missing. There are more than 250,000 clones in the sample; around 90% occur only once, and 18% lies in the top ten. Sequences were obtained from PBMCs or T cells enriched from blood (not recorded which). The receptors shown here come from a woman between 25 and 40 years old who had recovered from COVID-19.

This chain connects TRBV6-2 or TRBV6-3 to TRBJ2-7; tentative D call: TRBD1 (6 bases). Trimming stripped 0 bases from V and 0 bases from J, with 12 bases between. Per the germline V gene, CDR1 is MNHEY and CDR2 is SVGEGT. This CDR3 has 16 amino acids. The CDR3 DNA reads TGTGCCAGCAGTTACTCGTCCAGGGGAAGCTCCTACGAGCAGTACTTC. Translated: CASSYSSRGSSYEQYF.

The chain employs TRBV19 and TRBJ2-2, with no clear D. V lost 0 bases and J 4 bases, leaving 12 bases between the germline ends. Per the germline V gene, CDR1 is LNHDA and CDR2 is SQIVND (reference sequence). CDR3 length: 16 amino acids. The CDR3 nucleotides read TGTGCCAGTAGTATAGAGAGGATAGTAGGCACCGGGGAGCTGTTTTTT. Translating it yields CASSIERIVGTGELFF. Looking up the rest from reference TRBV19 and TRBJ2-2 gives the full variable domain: DGGITQSPKYLFRKEGQNVTLSCEQNLNHDAMYWYRQDPGQGLRLIYYSQIVNDFQKGDIAEGYSVSREKKESFPLTVTSAQKNPTAFYLCASSIERIVGTGELFFGEGSRLTVL.

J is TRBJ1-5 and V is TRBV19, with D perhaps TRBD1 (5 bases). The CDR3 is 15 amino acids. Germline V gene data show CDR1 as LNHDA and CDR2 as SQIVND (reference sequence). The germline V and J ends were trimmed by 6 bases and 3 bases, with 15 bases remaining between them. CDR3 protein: CASRPTVALNQPQHF. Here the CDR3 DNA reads TGTGCCAGTAGACCGACAGTGGCACTCAATCAGCCCCAGCATTTT. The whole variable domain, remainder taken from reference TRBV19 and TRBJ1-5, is DGGITQSPKYLFRKEGQNVTLSCEQNLNHDAMYWYRQDPGQGLRLIYYSQIVNDFQKGDIAEGYSVSREKKESFPLTVTSAQKNPTAFYLCASRPTVALNQPQHFGDGTRLSIL.

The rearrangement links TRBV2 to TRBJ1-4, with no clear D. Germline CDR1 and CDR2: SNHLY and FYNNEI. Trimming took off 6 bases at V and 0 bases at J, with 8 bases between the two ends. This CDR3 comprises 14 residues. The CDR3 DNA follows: TGTGCCAGCAGAGCGGCTGCAACTAATGAAAAACTGTTTTTT. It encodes CASRAAATNEKLFF.

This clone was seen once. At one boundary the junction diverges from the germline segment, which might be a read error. The CDR3 sequence: CSVERPGQGINF. The CDR3 DNA sequence: TGCAGCGTTGAACGGCCGGGACAGGGAATTAATTTT. The V and J genes are TRBV29-1 and TRBJ2-3, with 9 bases identical to TRBD1. CDR3 size: 12 residues. Germline V gene lookup returns CDR1 SQVTM and CDR2 ANQGSEA.

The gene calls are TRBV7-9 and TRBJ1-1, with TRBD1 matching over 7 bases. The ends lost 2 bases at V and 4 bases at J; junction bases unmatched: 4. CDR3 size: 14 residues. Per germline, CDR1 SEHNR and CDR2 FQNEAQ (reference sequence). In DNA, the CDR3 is TGTGCCAGCAGCTTATTCGACAGGGCCACTGAAGCTTTCTTT. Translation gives CASSLFDRATEAFF.

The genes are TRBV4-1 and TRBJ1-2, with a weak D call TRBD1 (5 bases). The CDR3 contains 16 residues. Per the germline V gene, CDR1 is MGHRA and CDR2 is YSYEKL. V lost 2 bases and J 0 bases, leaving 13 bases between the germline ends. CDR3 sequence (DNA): TGCGCCAGCAGCCAAACTGCGCCGGGGGCTAACTATGGCTACACCTTC. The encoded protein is CASSQTAPGANYGYTF.

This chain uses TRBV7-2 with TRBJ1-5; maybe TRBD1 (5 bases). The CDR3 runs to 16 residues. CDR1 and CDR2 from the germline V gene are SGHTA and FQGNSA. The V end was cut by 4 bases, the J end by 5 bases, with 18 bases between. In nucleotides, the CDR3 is TGTGCCAGCAGCTCCCACATGGGGGGACTCGATCAGCCCCAGCATTTT. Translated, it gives CASSSHMGGLDQPQHF.

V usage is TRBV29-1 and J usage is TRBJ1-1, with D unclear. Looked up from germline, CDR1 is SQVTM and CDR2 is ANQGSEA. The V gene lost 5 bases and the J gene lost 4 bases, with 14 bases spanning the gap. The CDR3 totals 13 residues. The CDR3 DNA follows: TGCAGCGTTCGACGGGTCGGCGGCACTGAAGCTTTCTTT. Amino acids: CSVRRVGGTEAFF.

The CDR3 DNA reads as TGCGCCAGCAGTAGCAACTATGGCTACACCTTC. This codes for CASSSNYGYTF. The chain is built from TRBV5-1 and TRBJ1-2; D unclear. With 5 bases removed from V and 2 bases from J, the gap between germline ends came to 4 bases. Germline-derived CDR1 and CDR2 are SGHRS and YFSETQ. The CDR3 loop spans 11 amino acids.

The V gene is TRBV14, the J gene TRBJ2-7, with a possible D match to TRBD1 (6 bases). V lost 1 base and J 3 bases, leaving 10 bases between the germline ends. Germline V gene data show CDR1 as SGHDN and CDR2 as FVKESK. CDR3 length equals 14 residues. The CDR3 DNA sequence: TGTGCCAGCAGCCAAGGAACAGGGAACTACGAGCAGTACTTC. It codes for CASSQGTGNYEQYF.

CDR3: CASSQEAGVDNKNIQYF. The CDR3 DNA reads TGCGCCAGCAGCCAAGAGGCAGGGGTTGATAACAAAAACATTCAGTACTTC. V and J are TRBV4-3 and TRBJ2-4; TRBD1 is a possible D gene (6 bases). Trimming took off 0 bases at V and 3 bases at J, with 15 bases between the two ends. The CDR3 runs 17 residues. CDR1 and CDR2 from the germline V gene are LGHNA and YSLEER.

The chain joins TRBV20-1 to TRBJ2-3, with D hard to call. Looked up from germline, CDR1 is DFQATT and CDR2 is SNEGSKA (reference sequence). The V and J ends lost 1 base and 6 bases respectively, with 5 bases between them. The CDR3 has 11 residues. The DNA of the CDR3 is TGCAGTGCTAGAGTTACTGATACGCAGTATTTT. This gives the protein CSARVTDTQYF.

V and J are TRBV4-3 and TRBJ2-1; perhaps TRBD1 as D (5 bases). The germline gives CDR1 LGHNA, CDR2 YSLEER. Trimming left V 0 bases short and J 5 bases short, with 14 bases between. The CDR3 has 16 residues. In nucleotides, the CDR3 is TGCGCCAGCAGCCAAGATCAGGGAAGGTGGGACAATGAGCAGTTCTTC. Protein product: CASSQDQGRWDNEQFF.

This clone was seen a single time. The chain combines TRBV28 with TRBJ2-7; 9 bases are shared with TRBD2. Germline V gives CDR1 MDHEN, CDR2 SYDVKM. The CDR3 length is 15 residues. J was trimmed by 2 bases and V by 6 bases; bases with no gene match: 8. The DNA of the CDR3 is TGTGCCAGCAGCGCCCCGGGCGGGGGGGCCTACGAGCAGTACTTC. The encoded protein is CASSAPGGGAYEQYF.

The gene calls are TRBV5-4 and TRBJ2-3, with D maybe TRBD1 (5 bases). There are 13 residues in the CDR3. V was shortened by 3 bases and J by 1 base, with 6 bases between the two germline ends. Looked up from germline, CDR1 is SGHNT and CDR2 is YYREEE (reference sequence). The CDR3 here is CASSSQGTDTQYF. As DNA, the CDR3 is TGTGCCAGCAGCTCACAGGGCACAGATACGCAGTATTTT.

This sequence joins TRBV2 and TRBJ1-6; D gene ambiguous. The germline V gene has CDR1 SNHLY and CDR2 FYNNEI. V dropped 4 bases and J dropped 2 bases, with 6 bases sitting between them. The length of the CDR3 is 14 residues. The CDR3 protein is CASSGQTYNSPLHF. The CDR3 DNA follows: TGTGCCAGCAGTGGCCAGACCTATAATTCACCCCTCCACTTT.

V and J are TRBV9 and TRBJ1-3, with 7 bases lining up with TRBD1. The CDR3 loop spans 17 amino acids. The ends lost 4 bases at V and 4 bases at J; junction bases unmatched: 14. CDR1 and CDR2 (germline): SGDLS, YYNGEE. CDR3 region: CASSPRDSSSGGNTIYF. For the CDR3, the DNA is TGTGCCAGCAGCCCCCGGGACAGTTCTTCTGGAGGAAACACCATATATTTT. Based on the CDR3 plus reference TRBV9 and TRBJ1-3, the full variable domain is DSGVTQTPKHLITATGQRVTLRCSPRSGDLSVYWYQQSLDQGLQFLIQYYNGEERAKGNILERFSAQQFPDLHSELNLSSLELGDSALYFCASSPRDSSSGGNTIYFGEGSWLTVV.

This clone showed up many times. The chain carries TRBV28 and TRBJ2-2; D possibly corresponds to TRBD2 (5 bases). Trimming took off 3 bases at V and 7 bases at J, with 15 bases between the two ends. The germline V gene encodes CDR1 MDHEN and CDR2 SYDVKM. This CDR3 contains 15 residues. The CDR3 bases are TGTGCCAGCAGTTTTATTTTGGGAGCAGGCGGGGAGCTGTTTTTT. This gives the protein CASSFILGAGGELFF. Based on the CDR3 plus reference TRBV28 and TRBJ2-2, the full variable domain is DVKVTQSSRYLVKRTGEKVFLECVQDMDHENMFWYRQDPGLGLRLIYFSYDVKMKEKGDIPEGYSVSREKKERFSLILESASTNQTSMYLCASSFILGAGGELFFGEGSRLTVL.

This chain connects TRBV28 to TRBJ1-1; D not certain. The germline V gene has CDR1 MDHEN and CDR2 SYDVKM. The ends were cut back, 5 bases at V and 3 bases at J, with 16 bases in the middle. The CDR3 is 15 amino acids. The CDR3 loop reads CASSPPSRGYTEAFF. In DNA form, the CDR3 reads TGTGCCAGCAGTCCCCCGTCCCGGGGTTACACTGAAGCTTTCTTT. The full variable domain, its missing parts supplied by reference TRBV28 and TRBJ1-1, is DVKVTQSSRYLVKRTGEKVFLECVQDMDHENMFWYRQDPGLGLRLIYFSYDVKMKEKGDIPEGYSVSREKKERFSLILESASTNQTSMYLCASSPPSRGYTEAFFGQGTRLTVV.

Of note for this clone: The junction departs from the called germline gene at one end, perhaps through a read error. The CDR3 DNA sequence: TGTGCCAGCAGCTTCGACAGGGAGGTCCATTTT. This sequence encodes CASSFDREVHF. The rearrangement uses TRBV7-9 and TRBJ2-3, with TRBD1 as a possible D gene (7 bases). In germline, CDR1 is SEHNR, CDR2 FQNEAQ (reference sequence). CDR3 length: 11 residues.

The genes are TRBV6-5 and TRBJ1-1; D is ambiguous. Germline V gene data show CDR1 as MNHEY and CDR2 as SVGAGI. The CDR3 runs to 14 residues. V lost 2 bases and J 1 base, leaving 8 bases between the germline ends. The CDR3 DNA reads TGTGCCAGCAGTTACGAGGGAAGGAACACTGAAGCTTTCTTT. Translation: CASSYEGRNTEAFF.